These 2 T cell receptor beta chains came from one sample sequenced in a study of post-analysis software for immune sequencing data. Points from the study as a whole: Elevated frequency relative to controls characterized 4 or 5 TRBV segments in patients, TRBV5-6, TRBV5-1 and TRBV20-1 among them.

Their antigens are not known. Each TCR beta cDNA library carried unique molecular identifiers. TCRdb recomputed calls from the PCR reads with MiXCR, one row per CDR3 protein. The sample has roughly 600,000 distinct CDR3 sequences; about 44% are singletons. The source material was blood. These TCRs come from a girl aged 5-17 years with multiple sclerosis.

This clonotype was detected a few times. The rearrangement links TRBV20-1 to TRBJ2-7; D remains unclear. V lost 0 bases and J lost 2, with 11 bases in between. CDR1 and CDR2 (germline): DFQATT, SNEGSKA (reference sequence). CDR3 size: 14 residues. The CDR3 DNA is TGCAGTGCTAGAGATCCGGGTCAGACCTACGAGCAGTACTTC. Translating gives CSARDPGQTYEQYF.

CDR3 residues: CAISSKGLAGAYPYNEQFF. The CDR3 DNA sequence: TGTGCCATCAGCAGCAAAGGACTAGCGGGGGCCTACCCCTACAATGAGCAGTTCTTC. The rearrangement uses TRBV10-3 and TRBJ2-1, with 13 positions matching TRBD2. This CDR3 comprises 19 residues. V trimming: 6 bases; J trimming: 2 bases; junction bases outside the gene matches: 13. CDR1 and CDR2 from the germline V gene are ENHRY and SYGVKD.